What follows describes a single T cell receptor beta chain. The antigen is not known. Using immunoSEQ multiplex PCR, the repertoire was profiled, and TCRdb retains in-frame clones only, with some absent. The sample contains approximately 75,000 clones, more than 75% of which appear only once. This sample stems from a study of OX40 agonist ivuxolimab in advanced cancers. Study-wide background: Three partial responders included one hepatocellular carcinoma patient and two cutaneous melanoma patients.

Study-wide points: At 0.1-3.0 mg/kg, partial responders had clonal expansion among the lowest observed. Dosing at 0.1 to 3.0 mg/kg was accompanied by clonal expansion of CD4+ and CD8+ blood T cells by week 6.

Trimming removed 5 bases from V and 3 bases from J, with 14 bases in between. The V gene's germline CDR1 is SGHTA and CDR2 FQGNSA. The CDR3 has 15 amino acids. Sequences were derived from CD4+ or CD8+ T cells sorted from blood, sampled in a trial of the OX40 agonist ivuxolimab. The rearrangement joins TRBV7-2 to TRBJ2-1; D may be TRBD2 (5 bases). The TCR was taken from an adult with an advanced solid tumor such as melanoma, head and neck, liver or kidney cancer. The CDR3: CASSQPSRNYNEQFF. The CDR3 region has the DNA TGTGCCAGCAGCCAACCTAGCAGAAACTACAATGAGCAGTTCTTC.